The source of this TCR beta chain is a study of cytomegalovirus exposure and HLA in healthy donors. Study background: A data release that came early held roughly 80 million unique TCRs from HLA-typed donors.

V lost 3 bases, J lost 2 bases, and 2 bases stayed unmatched. The CDR3 sequence is 14 residues long. Per the germline V gene, CDR1 is SGHNT and CDR2 is YYREEE (reference sequence). Regarding the study as a whole: Rarity marked most TCR sequences, yet some public TCRs occurred in many donors. Most subjects' HLA-A and HLA-B alleles were reportedly predicted from TCR beta sequences.

Of note for this clone: The target antigen is unknown.

13 Jbeta primers and 60 Vbeta primers were used for the PCR. Data came from immunoSEQ multiplex PCR; TCRdb stores just in-frame clones and leaves some out. The table has fewer than 200,000 clones, roughly three quarters seen once. The receptor was derived from a man aged 35 to 55 in good health and CMV-seropositive. The chain employs TRBV5-4 and TRBJ1-2, with 9 bases lining up with TRBD1. Sequencing input: PBMCs. CDR3 sequence reads: CASSYGQGNYGYTF. The CDR3 coding sequence is TGTGCCAGCAGCTACGGACAGGGGAACTATGGCTACACCTTC.